Presented here are 3 T cell receptor beta chains from one specimen sequenced in a study of cytomegalovirus exposure and HLA in healthy donors. The PCR ran on 60 Vbeta and 13 Jbeta primers. Method: immunoSEQ multiplex PCR; TCRdb's copy keeps in-frame clones and lacks some. The sample yields about 130,000 clones, 80% seen once. The source material was PBMCs. The receptor source for this set is a male donor in good health and CMV-seronegative.

The rearrangement uses TRBV5-1 and TRBJ1-2; 10 bases are shared with TRBD1. CDR3 length: 14 residues. The germline V gene encodes CDR1 SGHRS and CDR2 YFSETQ. The V gene end was trimmed by 0 bases and the J gene end by 6 bases; junction bases not matched to a gene: 2. The CDR3 nucleotides are TGCGCCAGCAGCTTGGTGGGACAGGGGCATGGCTACACCTTC. Translating gives CASSLVGQGHGYTF. The entire variable domain, with the rest obtained from reference TRBV5-1 and TRBJ1-2, is as follows: KAGVTQTPRYLIKTRGQQVTLSCSPISGHRSVSWYQQTPGQGLQFLFEYFSETQRNKGNFPGRFSGRQFSNSRSEMNVSTLELGDSALYLCASSLVGQGHGYTFGSGTRLTVV.

V and J are TRBV7-9 and TRBJ2-7; TRBD1 aligns across 8 bases. The CDR3 totals 13 residues. Germline values: CDR1 SEHNR, CDR2 FQNEAQ (reference sequence). V shed 9 bases, J shed 2 bases, and the junction held 6 bases outside the gene matches. The DNA of the CDR3 is TGTGCCAGGAGACAGGGGCCACCCTACGAGCAGTACTTC. Translating it yields CARRQGPPYEQYF.

The genes are TRBV9 and TRBJ2-7, with 9 bases fitting TRBD1. J was trimmed by 5 bases and V by 4 bases; bases with no gene match: 7. The CDR3 sequence is 14 residues long. CDR1 SGDLS and CDR2 YYNGEE come from the germline V gene. The CDR3 sequence is CASSLRTGVDEQYF. The CDR3 DNA reads TGTGCCAGCAGCCTAAGGACAGGGGTCGACGAGCAGTACTTC.